These 11 T cell receptor beta chains came from one sample sequenced in a study of early T cells in non-severe SARS-CoV-2 infection. MiXCR was run by TCRdb on the 5' RACE reads, yielding one entry per CDR3 protein. The sample yields roughly 100,000 distinct CDR3 sequences, 10% to 15% seen once. Specimen: whole blood. The origin of the receptors is an adult who was a healthcare worker with PCR-confirmed SARS-CoV-2 infection or an uninfected control (not recorded which).

This clonotype came up a few times. J is TRBJ2-7 and V is TRBV28; 7 bases agree with TRBD2. The CDR3 covers 12 residues. Germline trimming cut 11 bases from V and 6 bases from J; bases unmatched to any gene: 10. Germline V gene data show CDR1 as MDHEN and CDR2 as SYDVKM. The CDR3 here is CAGRGRAGEQYF. The DNA for the CDR3 is TGTGCCGGACGGGGGAGGGCCGGCGAGCAGTACTTC.

This clonotype was counted many times. V is TRBV20-1 and J is TRBJ2-7; D is possibly TRBD1 or TRBD2 (6 bases each). Trimming shortened V by 3 bases and J by 3 bases, and 12 bases separated the two germline ends. Germline CDR1 and CDR2: DFQATT and SNEGSKA (reference sequence). The CDR3 is 13 residues long. DNA of the CDR3: TGCAGTGCTAGTATAAGGGGGGACTACGAGCAGTACTTC. Amino acids: CSASIRGDYEQYF.

The rearrangement uses TRBV2 and TRBJ1-1; 8 bases fit TRBD1. CDR1 is SNHLY, CDR2 FYNNEI, per germline. Unmatched junction bases numbered 13, after V lost 6 bases and J lost 4 bases. CDR3 length: 16 residues. The CDR3 is CASSASQGGVGTEAFF. The CDR3 bases are TGTGCCAGCAGCGCCTCACAGGGGGGCGTTGGCACTGAAGCTTTCTTT.

A few counts support this clonotype. CDR3 protein: CAWSLNSPLHF. CDR3 in DNA: TGTGCCTGGTCACTAAATTCACCCCTCCACTTT. The chain joins TRBV30 to TRBJ1-6; D is uncertain. The CDR3 loop spans 11 amino acids. The V gene lost 5 bases and the J gene lost 7 bases, with 6 bases spanning the gap. CDR1 and CDR2 from the germline V gene are GTSNPN and SVGIG (reference sequence).

The chain employs TRBV3-1 and TRBJ2-3; the D gene is possibly TRBD2 (6 bases). Trimming took off 4 bases at V and 6 bases at J, with 20 bases between the two ends. Germline CDR1 LGHDT, CDR2 YNNKEL (reference sequence). The CDR3 length is 16 residues. The CDR3 bases are TGTGCCAGCAGCCTAGGAAGGACTATAGCCCGCGATACGCAGTATTTT. Translating gives CASSLGRTIARDTQYF.

This clonotype has more than one count but fewer than ten. The chain carries TRBV2 and TRBJ2-1; 8 nucleotides match TRBD2. V gave up 8 bases and J gave up 4 bases; unmatched junction bases: 16. Germline V gives CDR1 SNHLY, CDR2 FYNNEI. The CDR3 runs to 17 residues. The CDR3 bases are TGTGCCAGCTCAAGTCTTTCAGGACTAGCCCTTTACAATGAGCAGTTCTTC. Protein sequence: CASSSLSGLALYNEQFF.

This clonotype has only a few counts. The genes are TRBV6-6 and TRBJ2-2, with D possibly called TRBD1 or TRBD2 (5 bases each). V was pared by 7 bases and J by 5 bases, with 14 bases between. The CDR3 is 14 residues long. Germline loops: CDR1 MNHNY, CDR2 SVGAGI (reference sequence). The CDR3 is CASTSGTETGELFF. As DNA, the CDR3 is TGTGCCAGCACCTCCGGGACGGAGACCGGGGAGCTGTTTTTT.

This clonotype was found many times. This sequence joins TRBV12-3 or TRBV12-4 and TRBJ2-2; unclear D gene. The CDR3 runs to 12 residues. Trimming cost V 7 bases and J 6 bases, with 9 bases left between them. The CDR3 sequence: CASTADPGELFF. DNA of the CDR3: TGTGCCAGCACCGCAGACCCCGGGGAGCTGTTTTTT.

The chain joins TRBV28 to TRBJ2-7, with 7 bases aligning to TRBD1. The CDR3 contains 15 residues. Germline-derived CDR1 and CDR2 are MDHEN and SYDVKM. V was pared by 5 bases and J by 6 bases, with 13 bases of the junction left unmatched. CDR3 region: CASSEHRGQAGEQYF. CDR3 nucleotides: TGTGCCAGCAGTGAACACAGGGGCCAGGCGGGCGAGCAGTACTTC.

This clonotype was recorded many times. The gene calls are TRBV20-1 and TRBJ1-4; D gene ambiguous. Germline-derived CDR1 and CDR2 are DFQATT and SNEGSKA (reference sequence). V shed 3 bases and J shed 7 bases, with 12 bases lying between them. This CDR3 spans 13 amino acids. CDR3 residues: CSARVTDIEKLFF. CDR3 nucleotides: TGCAGTGCTAGGGTGACGGATATTGAAAAACTGTTTTTT.

This clonotype showed up just once. The V call is TRBV5-1, the J call TRBJ1-2; possibly TRBD1 for D (5 bases). Germline CDR1 and CDR2: SGHRS and YFSETQ. The CDR3 spans 16 residues. The germline V and J ends were trimmed by 0 bases and 4 bases, with 16 bases remaining between them. The CDR3 sequence: CASSLEPPGVVYGYTF. The CDR3, as DNA: TGCGCCAGCAGCTTGGAGCCCCCGGGGGTCGTCTATGGCTACACCTTC.